The 29 T cell receptor beta chains reported below all come from one sample, sequenced in a study of blood T cell repertoires in COVID-19. The assay was immunoSEQ multiplex PCR, and TCRdb's table has in-frame clones only and misses some. Altogether about 140,000 clones are present, around 80% being singletons, with the ten largest covering 4.2%. The specimen was peripheral blood. The receptors originated from a man between 60 and 70 years old with acute or convalescent COVID-19.

This chain joins TRBV10-3 and TRBJ2-7; possible D gene TRBD2, 6 bases. V was trimmed by 0 bases and J by 1 base, leaving 16 bases between them. The CDR3 is 17 amino acids. The germline V gene has CDR1 ENHRY and CDR2 SYGVKD. CDR3 protein: CAISESTRVSGSYEQYF. The CDR3, as DNA: TGTGCCATCAGTGAGTCGACTCGGGTGAGCGGGTCCTACGAGCAGTACTTC.

The rearrangement joins TRBV9 to TRBJ1-6; D might be TRBD1 (6 bases). The CDR3 totals 17 residues. V was clipped by 0 bases and J by 0 bases, with 10 bases between them. Germline V gives CDR1 SGDLS, CDR2 YYNGEE. The CDR3 loop reads CASSVEGEASYNSPLHF. Here the CDR3 DNA reads TGTGCCAGCAGCGTAGAGGGGGAAGCCTCCTATAATTCACCCCTCCACTTT.

The genes are TRBV7-9 and TRBJ1-4; TRBD1 is a possible D gene (6 bases). The germline V gene has CDR1 SEHNR and CDR2 FQNEAQ (reference sequence). With 5 bases removed from V and 5 bases from J, the gap between germline ends came to 12 bases. There are 14 residues in the CDR3. CDR3 in amino acids: CASSKGQSNEKLFF. CDR3 DNA: TGTGCCAGCAGCAAAGGACAGTCAAATGAAAAACTGTTTTTT.

The chain carries TRBV5-8 and TRBJ2-3, with 12 bases fitting TRBD2. Trimming at V came to 0 bases and at J to 6 bases, leaving 8 bases not matched to a gene. Germline V gene lookup returns CDR1 SGHTS and CDR2 YDEGEE. The CDR3 runs to 17 residues. CDR3 nucleotide sequence: TGTGCCAGCAGCTTGGGATTAGGACTAGCGGGATGGGATACGCAGTATTTT. It codes for CASSLGLGLAGWDTQYF.

This chain uses TRBV11-2 with TRBJ1-3, with D unresolved. V lost 5 bases and J lost 4, with 12 bases in between. The CDR3 consists of 14 residues. Germline-derived CDR1 and CDR2 are SGHAT and FQNNGV. CDR3 region: CASSPSLAGNTIYF. CDR3 bases: TGTGCCAGCAGCCCTAGCCTAGCCGGAAACACCATATATTTT.

The chain combines TRBV4-1 with TRBJ2-1; 16 bases are shared with TRBD2. V dropped 1 base and J dropped 6; count of bases not matched to a gene: 9. Germline V CDR1 and CDR2: MGHRA, YSYEKL. This CDR3 contains 19 residues. The CDR3 coding sequence is TGCGCCAGCAGCCAAGGGGGACTAGCGGGAGGGCGTCGTCCCAATGAGCAGTTCTTC. Protein sequence: CASSQGGLAGGRRPNEQFF.

The chain employs TRBV28 and TRBJ2-1; D remains ambiguous. CDR3 length: 15 amino acids. The V and J ends lost 4 bases and 7 bases respectively, with 17 bases between them. Germline V CDR1 and CDR2: MDHEN, SYDVKM. The CDR3, as DNA: TGTGCCAGCAGTTCTAACGGTAAAGGAGTGAATGAGCAGTTCTTC. Its protein is CASSSNGKGVNEQFF.

The rearrangement uses TRBV11-3 and TRBJ2-3, with a weak D call TRBD2 (5 bases). CDR1 is SGHNT and CDR2 is YENEEA in the germline V gene. The CDR3 runs to 15 residues. With 4 bases removed from V and 4 bases from J, the gap between germline ends came to 15 bases. The CDR3 loop reads CASSSSIAGADTQYF. In DNA, the CDR3 is TGTGCCAGCAGCTCCAGCATCGCCGGGGCAGATACGCAGTATTTT.

This clone was counted only a few times. The rearrangement joins TRBV18 to TRBJ2-2, with a tentative D call TRBD2 (5 bases). CDR1 and CDR2 (germline): KGHSH, LQKENI. The CDR3 sequence is 15 residues long. V gave up 2 bases and J gave up 3 bases, with 10 bases separating them. The CDR3 coding sequence is TGTGCCAGCTCACCAGGTATCGGGGACACCGGGGAGCTGTTTTTT. It yields the protein CASSPGIGDTGELFF.

The chain employs TRBV9 and TRBJ1-6; D is unclear. Germline values: CDR1 SGDLS, CDR2 YYNGEE. Trimming removed 0 bases from V and 8 bases from J, with 9 bases in between. The length of the CDR3 is 14 residues. CDR3 amino acids: CASSVGRGYSPLHF. CDR3 in DNA: TGTGCCAGCAGCGTAGGAAGAGGGTATTCACCCCTCCACTTT.

This sequence joins TRBV10-3 and TRBJ2-7; maybe TRBD1 (6 bases). V gave up 0 bases and J gave up 4 bases, with 13 bases separating them. Looked up from germline, CDR1 is ENHRY and CDR2 is SYGVKD. This CDR3 contains 15 residues. The CDR3 coding sequence is TGTGCCATCAGTGAGTCGAAAGGGGGAGCTTACGAGCAGTACTTC. This translates into CAISESKGGAYEQYF.

There are a few counts of this clone. Different DNA sequences within this sample yield the same CDR3. The V call is TRBV27, the J call TRBJ2-3, with TRBD1 matching over 7 bases. CDR1 and CDR2 from the germline V gene are MNHEY and SMNVEV (reference sequence). After removal of 2 bases from V and 4 bases from J, the junction contained 0 bases not matched to a gene. The CDR3 extends over 13 amino acids. The CDR3 loop reads CASSLQGADTQYF. As DNA, the CDR3 is TGTGCCAGCAGTTTACAGGGGGCAGATACGCAGTATTTT.

The chain combines TRBV9 with TRBJ1-3; D is unclear. CDR1 is SGDLS, CDR2 YYNGEE, per germline. There are 14 residues in the CDR3. Trimming removed 7 bases at V and 0 bases at J, with 11 bases between. Here the CDR3 reads CASASRLSGNTIYF. The CDR3 DNA follows: TGTGCCAGCGCTTCCAGGCTCTCTGGAAACACCATATATTTT.

This chain uses TRBV2 with TRBJ1-2, with D possibly being TRBD1 (5 bases). This CDR3 is built from 14 residues. V lost 6 bases to trimming and J lost 6 bases, with 17 bases between them. In germline, CDR1 is SNHLY, CDR2 FYNNEI. DNA for the CDR3: TGTGCCAGCAGAGAGGACACTGGGTTTGATGGCTACACCTTC. Encoded protein: CASREDTGFDGYTF.

The V and J genes are TRBV9 and TRBJ2-1, with 9 bases fitting TRBD2. The V gene end was trimmed by 3 bases and the J gene end by 2 bases; junction bases not matched to a gene: 6. In germline, CDR1 is SGDLS, CDR2 YYNGEE. This CDR3 is 16 amino acids long. The CDR3 DNA sequence: TGTGCCAGCAGCGGTCCGGCGGGAGGGCCCTACAATGAGCAGTTCTTC. Translating gives CASSGPAGGPYNEQFF.

Written as DNA, the CDR3 is TGTGCCAGCAGTAACACAGGAACCTATGGCTACACCTTC. This sequence encodes CASSNTGTYGYTF. This chain links TRBV6-4 with TRBJ1-2; D possibly corresponds to TRBD1 (5 bases). CDR3 length: 13 residues. Germline V CDR1 and CDR2: MRHNA, SNTAGT. With 5 bases removed from V and 4 bases from J, the gap between germline ends came to 11 bases.

The sample holds a few counts of this clone. The rearrangement joins TRBV4-2 to TRBJ2-2; 9 bases line up with TRBD2. Germline V gives CDR1 LGHNA, CDR2 YNFKEQ. The trim removed 4 bases at V and 6 bases at J, leaving 12 bases unmatched. The length of the CDR3 is 17 residues. CDR3 nucleotide sequence: TGTGCCAGCAGCCCTGGGGTAGCGGGGGTCCACCCCGGGGAGCTGTTTTTT. Its translation is CASSPGVAGVHPGELFF.

The rearrangement joins TRBV3-1 (or the pseudogene TRBV3-2) to TRBJ2-2, with 12 bases lining up with TRBD2. The ends lost 4 bases at V and 4 bases at J; junction bases unmatched: 19. Germline CDR1 LGHDT, CDR2 YNNKEL (reference sequence). There are 21 residues in the CDR3. CDR3 DNA: TGTGCCAGCAGCCGGCCCCCCTCGGGACTAGCGGGTCCGCGAGGCACCGGGGAGCTGTTTTTT. Its protein product is CASSRPPSGLAGPRGTGELFF.

A few counts support this clone. The rearrangement uses TRBV28 and TRBJ2-4, with D possibly TRBD1 on 5 matching bases. The CDR3 has 17 residues. Trimming took 5 bases from V and 0 from J, leaving 17 bases between them. Germline loops: CDR1 MDHEN, CDR2 SYDVKM. The CDR3 DNA sequence: TGTGCCAGCAGTACCCCGGACATACGGTTAGCCAAAAACATTCAGTACTTC. Protein sequence: CASSTPDIRLAKNIQYF.

The chain carries TRBV10-1 and TRBJ2-1; 11 positions match TRBD2. CDR3 length equals 15 residues. Per germline, CDR1 WNHNN and CDR2 SYGVQD (reference sequence). The junction had 5 bases not matched to a gene; V was cut back by 6 bases and J by 4 bases. In DNA form, the CDR3 reads TGCGCCAGCAGCAAGACTAGCGGGACGTACAATGAGCAGTTCTTC. Translating gives CASSKTSGTYNEQFF.

The chain uses TRBV10-1 and TRBJ2-5; D is possibly TRBD2 (6 bases). V lost 4 bases and J 0 bases, leaving 12 bases between the germline ends. This CDR3 contains 15 residues. From germline, CDR1 is WNHNN and CDR2 SYGVQD (reference sequence). The CDR3 sequence: CASSGQRAYQETQYF. The CDR3 nucleotides are TGCGCCAGCAGTGGTCAGCGGGCGTACCAAGAGACCCAGTACTTC.

V is TRBV27 and J is TRBJ2-7, with a possible D match to TRBD2 (5 bases). V was shortened by 4 bases and J by 3 bases, with 13 bases between the two germline ends. Germline CDR1 and CDR2: MNHEY and SMNVEV (reference sequence). The CDR3 runs 14 residues. CDR3 DNA sequence: TGTGCCAGCAGTTCAAGTGGAGGTTTCTACGAGCAGTACTTC. Translated, it gives CASSSSGGFYEQYF.

This chain joins TRBV28 and TRBJ1-4; TRBD1 matches 9 bases. The CDR3 is 12 amino acids. CDR1 and CDR2 from the germline V gene are MDHEN and SYDVKM. The V and J ends lost 9 bases and 10 bases, in that order; junction bases with no gene match: 6. Here the CDR3 reads CASGTGRVKLFF. CDR3 DNA sequence: TGTGCCAGTGGGACAGGGCGGGTAAAACTGTTTTTT. The full variable domain, completed using reference TRBV28 and TRBJ1-4, is DVKVTQSSRYLVKRTGEKVFLECVQDMDHENMFWYRQDPGLGLRLIYFSYDVKMKEKGDIPEGYSVSREKKERFSLILESASTNQTSMYLCASGTGRVKLFFGSGTQLSVL.

The rearrangement joins TRBV2 to TRBJ2-1; 8 nucleotides match TRBD2. The CDR3 has 15 residues. The J segment lost 6 bases and the V segment lost 0 bases, leaving 4 bases of the junction unmatched. CDR1 is SNHLY and CDR2 is FYNNEI in the germline V gene. CDR3 sequence (DNA): TGTGCCAGCAGTGAAGCGGGACTAGGAGCCAATGAGCAGTTCTTC. Translation: CASSEAGLGANEQFF.

A few counts support this clone. This chain links TRBV10-1 with TRBJ1-1, with no clear D. Germline V CDR1 and CDR2: WNHNN, SYGVQD (reference sequence). The CDR3 is made up of 13 amino acids. Trimming pared 6 bases from V and 0 bases from J, leaving 8 bases between. The CDR3 is CASRASMNTEAFF. CDR3 in DNA: TGCGCCAGCAGGGCCTCAATGAACACTGAAGCTTTCTTT.

The chain joins TRBV19 to TRBJ1-3, with D hard to call. The CDR3 consists of 13 residues. Germline V lookup: CDR1 LNHDA, CDR2 SQIVND (reference sequence). V lost 7 bases and J lost 4, with 11 bases in between. Here the CDR3 DNA reads TGTGCCAGTATCCAGAACGGGGGAAACACCATATATTTT. It yields the protein CASIQNGGNTIYF.

V and J are TRBV9 and TRBJ1-6; D might be TRBD1 (5 bases). The CDR3 loop spans 14 amino acids. Trimming left V 0 bases short and J 9 bases short, with 10 bases between. Germline V CDR1 and CDR2: SGDLS, YYNGEE. CDR3 protein: CASSVDDRVSPLHF. CDR3 bases: TGTGCCAGCAGCGTAGACGACAGAGTTTCACCCCTCCACTTT.

This clone came up once. The rearrangement uses TRBV4-2 and TRBJ2-7; 9 bases align to TRBD2. The germline V gene has CDR1 LGHNA and CDR2 YNFKEQ. This CDR3 has 19 residues. With V trimmed by 1 base and J by 1 base, 14 bases remained unmatched. In DNA form, the CDR3 reads TGTGCCAGCAGCCAAGTATCAGGTAGCGGGAGCTACCAATCCTACGAGCAGTACTTC. This gives the protein CASSQVSGSGSYQSYEQYF.

The gene calls are TRBV4-1 and TRBJ1-6; D is unresolved. This CDR3 comprises 15 residues. Germline values: CDR1 MGHRA, CDR2 YSYEKL. V was shortened by 1 base and J by 6 bases, with 10 bases between the two germline ends. CDR3 amino acids: CASSQGPGINSPLHF. CDR3 coding DNA: TGCGCCAGCAGCCAAGGCCCGGGGATTAATTCACCCCTCCACTTT.